This TCR beta chain was sequenced during a study of cytomegalovirus exposure and HLA in healthy donors. The overall study: Some 90 million unique TCRs from HLA-typed donors were held in an early data release. Study results and caveats: It was 150 to 200 TCR beta chains that were listed as cytomegalovirus-associated. HLA alleles showed associations with 15,000 to 20,000 TCR beta sequences in a later analysis, at a 0.05 false discovery rate.

About this clone itself: Its matching antigen is unknown.

The PCR was carried out with 60 Vbeta primers and 13 Jbeta primers. Only in-frame clones appear in the TCRdb table, and some are missing; sequencing was by immunoSEQ multiplex PCR. This sample has 100,000 to 150,000 clones, with around three quarters found just once. CDR3 length equals 14 residues. CDR1 MDHEN and CDR2 SYDVKM come from the germline V gene. V was cut by 7 bases and J by 5 bases, with 17 bases left in between. The V call is TRBV28, the J call TRBJ1-2; D is possibly TRBD1 (6 bases). Material for sequencing was PBMCs. The clonotype was recovered from a woman aged 45 to 65 in good health and CMV-seronegative. The CDR3 DNA sequence: TGTGCCAGCACCTCTGATGGGACATTATATGGCTACACCTTC. This translates into CASTSDGTLYGYTF.